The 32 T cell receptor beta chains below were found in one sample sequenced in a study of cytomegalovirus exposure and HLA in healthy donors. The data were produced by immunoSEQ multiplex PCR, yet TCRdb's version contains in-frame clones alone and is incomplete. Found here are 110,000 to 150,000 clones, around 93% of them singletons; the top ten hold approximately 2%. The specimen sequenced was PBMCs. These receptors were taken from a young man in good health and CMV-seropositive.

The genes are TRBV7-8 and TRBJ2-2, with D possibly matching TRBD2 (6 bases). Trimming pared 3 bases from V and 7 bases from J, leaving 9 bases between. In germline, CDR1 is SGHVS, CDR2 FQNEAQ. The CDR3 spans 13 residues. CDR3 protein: CASSFRTNGELFF. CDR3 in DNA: TGTGCCAGCAGCTTCCGGACTAACGGGGAGCTGTTTTTT.

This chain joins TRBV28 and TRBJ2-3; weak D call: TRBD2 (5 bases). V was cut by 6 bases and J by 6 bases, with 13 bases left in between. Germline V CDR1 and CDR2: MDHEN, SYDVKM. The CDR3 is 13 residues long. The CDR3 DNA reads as TGTGCCAGCAGCGACCCGCCGGGGGATACGCAGTATTTT. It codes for CASSDPPGDTQYF.

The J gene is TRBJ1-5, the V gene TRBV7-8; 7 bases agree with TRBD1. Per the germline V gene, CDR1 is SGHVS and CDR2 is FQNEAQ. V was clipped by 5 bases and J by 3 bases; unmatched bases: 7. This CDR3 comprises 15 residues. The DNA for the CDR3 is TGTGCCAGCAGCCCCCGGGACAGCCTCAATCAGCCCCAGCATTTT. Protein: CASSPRDSLNQPQHF. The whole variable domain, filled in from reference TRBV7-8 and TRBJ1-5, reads GAGVSQSPRYKVAKRGQDVALRCDPISGHVSLFWYQQALGQGPEFLTYFQNEAQLDKSGLPSDRFFAERPEGSVSTLKIQRTQQEDSAVYLCASSPRDSLNQPQHFGDGTRLSIL.

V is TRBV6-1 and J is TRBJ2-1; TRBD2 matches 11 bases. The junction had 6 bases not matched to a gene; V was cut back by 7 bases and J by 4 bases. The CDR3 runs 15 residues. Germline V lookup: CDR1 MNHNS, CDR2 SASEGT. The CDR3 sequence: CASTAGLADYNEQFF. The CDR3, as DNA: TGTGCCAGCACCGCGGGACTAGCGGATTACAATGAGCAGTTCTTC.

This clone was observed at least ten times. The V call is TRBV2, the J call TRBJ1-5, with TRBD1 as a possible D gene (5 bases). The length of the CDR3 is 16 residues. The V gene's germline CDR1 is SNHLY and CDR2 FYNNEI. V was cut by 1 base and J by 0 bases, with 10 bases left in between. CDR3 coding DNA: TGTGCCAGCAGTGAAGAGTCAGGGTTTAGCAATCAGCCCCAGCATTTT. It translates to CASSEESGFSNQPQHF.

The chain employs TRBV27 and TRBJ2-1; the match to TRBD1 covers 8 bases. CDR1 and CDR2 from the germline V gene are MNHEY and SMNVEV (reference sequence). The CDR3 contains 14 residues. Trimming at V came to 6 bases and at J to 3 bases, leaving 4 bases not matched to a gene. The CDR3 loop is CASSQGALYNEQFF. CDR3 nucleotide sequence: TGTGCCAGCAGCCAGGGGGCTCTCTACAATGAGCAGTTCTTC.

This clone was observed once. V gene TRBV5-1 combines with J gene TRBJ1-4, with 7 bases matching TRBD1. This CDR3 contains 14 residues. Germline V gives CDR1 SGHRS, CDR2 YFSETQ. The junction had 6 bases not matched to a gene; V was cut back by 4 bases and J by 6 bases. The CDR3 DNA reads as TGCGCCAGCAGCCTAACAGGGGTAGATGAAAAACTGTTTTTT. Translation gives CASSLTGVDEKLFF.

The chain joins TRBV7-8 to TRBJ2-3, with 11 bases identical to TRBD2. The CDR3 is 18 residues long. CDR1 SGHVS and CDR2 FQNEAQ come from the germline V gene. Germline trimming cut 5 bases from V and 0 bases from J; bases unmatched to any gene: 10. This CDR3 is CASSRRTSGPSSTDTQYF. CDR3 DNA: TGTGCCAGCAGCCGTCGGACTAGCGGGCCGAGTAGCACAGATACGCAGTATTTT.

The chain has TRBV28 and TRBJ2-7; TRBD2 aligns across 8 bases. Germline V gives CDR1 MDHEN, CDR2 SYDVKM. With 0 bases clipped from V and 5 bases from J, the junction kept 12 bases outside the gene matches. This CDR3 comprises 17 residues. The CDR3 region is CASSLWASGRHGNEQYF. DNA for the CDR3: TGTGCCAGCAGTTTATGGGCGAGCGGGAGACACGGAAACGAGCAGTACTTC.

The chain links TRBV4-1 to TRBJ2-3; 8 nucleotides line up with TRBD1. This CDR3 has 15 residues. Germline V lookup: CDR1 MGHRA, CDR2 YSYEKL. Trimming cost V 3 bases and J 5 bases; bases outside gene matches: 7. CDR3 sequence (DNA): TGCGCCAGCAGCCATTCGACAGGGGTTCTAGATACGCAGTATTTT. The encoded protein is CASSHSTGVLDTQYF.

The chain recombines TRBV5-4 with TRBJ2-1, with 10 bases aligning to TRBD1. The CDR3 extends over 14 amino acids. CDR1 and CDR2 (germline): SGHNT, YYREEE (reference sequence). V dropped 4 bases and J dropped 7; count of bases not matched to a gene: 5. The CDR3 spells CASSRQGAGNEQFF. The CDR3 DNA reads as TGTGCCAGCAGCCGACAGGGGGCAGGTAATGAGCAGTTCTTC.

The CDR3 is CASSGQGLFETQYF. CDR3 bases: TGTGCCAGCAGCGGACAGGGTCTCTTTGAGACCCAGTACTTC. J is TRBJ2-5 and V is TRBV9, with TRBD1 matching 7 bases. This CDR3 is 14 amino acids long. V shed 3 bases, J shed 5 bases, and the junction held 7 bases outside the gene matches. From germline, CDR1 is SGDLS and CDR2 YYNGEE.

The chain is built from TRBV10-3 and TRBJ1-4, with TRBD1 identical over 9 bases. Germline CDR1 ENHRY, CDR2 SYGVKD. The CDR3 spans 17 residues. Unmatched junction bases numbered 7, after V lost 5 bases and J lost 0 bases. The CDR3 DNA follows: TGTGCCATCAGTCAGGACAGGGGAAGGGCAACTAATGAAAAACTGTTTTTT. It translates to CAISQDRGRATNEKLFF.

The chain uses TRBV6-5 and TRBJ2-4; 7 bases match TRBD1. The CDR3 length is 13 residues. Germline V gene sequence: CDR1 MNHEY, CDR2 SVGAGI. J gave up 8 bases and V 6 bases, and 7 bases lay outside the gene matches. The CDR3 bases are TGTGCCAGCAGCTCGACAGGGACGTACATTCAGTACTTC. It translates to CASSSTGTYIQYF.

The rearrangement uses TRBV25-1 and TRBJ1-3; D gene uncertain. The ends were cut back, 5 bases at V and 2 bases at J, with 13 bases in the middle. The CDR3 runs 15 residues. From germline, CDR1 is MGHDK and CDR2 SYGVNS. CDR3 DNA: TGTGCCAGCAGTCTCGCCAGGAACCCTGGAAACACCATATATTTT. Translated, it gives CASSLARNPGNTIYF.

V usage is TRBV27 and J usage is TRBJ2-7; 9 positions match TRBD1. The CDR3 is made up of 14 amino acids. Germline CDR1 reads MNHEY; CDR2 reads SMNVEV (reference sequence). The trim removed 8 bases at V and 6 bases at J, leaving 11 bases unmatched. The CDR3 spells CASVGKTGGREQYF. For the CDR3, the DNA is TGTGCCAGCGTAGGAAAGACAGGGGGACGCGAGCAGTACTTC.

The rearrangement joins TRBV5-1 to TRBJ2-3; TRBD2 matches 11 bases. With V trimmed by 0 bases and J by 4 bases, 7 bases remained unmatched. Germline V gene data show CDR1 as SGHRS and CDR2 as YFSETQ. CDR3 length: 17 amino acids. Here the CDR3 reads CASSLAGLAGGSDTQYF. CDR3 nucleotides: TGCGCCAGCAGCTTGGCCGGGCTAGCGGGAGGATCAGATACGCAGTATTTT. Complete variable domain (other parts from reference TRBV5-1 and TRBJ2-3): KAGVTQTPRYLIKTRGQQVTLSCSPISGHRSVSWYQQTPGQGLQFLFEYFSETQRNKGNFPGRFSGRQFSNSRSEMNVSTLELGDSALYLCASSLAGLAGGSDTQYFGPGTRLTVL.

This CDR3 reads CASSPRISSGRFNEQFF. CDR3 DNA sequence: TGTGCCAGCAGCCCTCGGATCTCTAGCGGGAGATTCAATGAGCAGTTCTTC. V and J are TRBV7-2 and TRBJ2-1; 10 positions agree with TRBD2. V gave up 5 bases and J gave up 6 bases; unmatched junction bases: 13. This CDR3 is 17 amino acids long. Germline V gives CDR1 SGHTA, CDR2 FQGNSA.

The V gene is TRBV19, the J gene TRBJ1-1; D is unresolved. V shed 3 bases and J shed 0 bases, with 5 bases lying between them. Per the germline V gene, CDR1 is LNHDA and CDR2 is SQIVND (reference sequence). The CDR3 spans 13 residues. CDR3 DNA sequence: TGTGCCAGTAGTATTAGTGTGAACACTGAAGCTTTCTTT. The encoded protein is CASSISVNTEAFF.

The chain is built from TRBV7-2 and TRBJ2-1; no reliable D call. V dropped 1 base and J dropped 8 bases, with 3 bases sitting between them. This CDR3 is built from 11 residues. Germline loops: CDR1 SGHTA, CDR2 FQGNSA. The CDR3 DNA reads TGTGCCAGCAGCTTAGGCGATGAGCAGTTCTTC. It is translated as CASSLGDEQFF.

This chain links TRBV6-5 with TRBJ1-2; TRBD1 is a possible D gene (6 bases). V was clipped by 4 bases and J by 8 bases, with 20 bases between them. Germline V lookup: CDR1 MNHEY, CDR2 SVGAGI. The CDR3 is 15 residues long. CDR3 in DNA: TGTGCCAGCAGTTCCTTCCGGGGGGGCGAGTCGGGCTACACCTTC. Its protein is CASSSFRGGESGYTF.

The CDR3, as DNA: TGCGCCAGCAGCAAAGTCGCCCAGGGGACTGGAAACACCATATATTTT. It codes for CASSKVAQGTGNTIYF. This chain connects TRBV5-1 to TRBJ1-3; weak D call: TRBD1 (6 bases). Trimming took 4 bases from V and 2 from J, leaving 16 bases between them. In germline, CDR1 is SGHRS, CDR2 YFSETQ. This CDR3 is 16 amino acids long.

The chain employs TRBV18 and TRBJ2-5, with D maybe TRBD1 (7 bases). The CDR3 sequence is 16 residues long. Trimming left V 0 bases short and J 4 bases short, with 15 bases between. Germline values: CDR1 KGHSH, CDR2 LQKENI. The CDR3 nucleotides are TGTGCCAGCTCACCACCTATGAGGGGGCGGGGAGAGACCCAGTACTTC. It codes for CASSPPMRGRGETQYF. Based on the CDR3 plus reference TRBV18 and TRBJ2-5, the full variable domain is NAGVMQNPRHLVRRRGQEARLRCSPMKGHSHVYWYRQLPEEGLKFMVYLQKENIIDESGMPKERFSAEFPKEGPSILRIQQVVRGDSAAYFCASSPPMRGRGETQYFGPGTRLLVL.

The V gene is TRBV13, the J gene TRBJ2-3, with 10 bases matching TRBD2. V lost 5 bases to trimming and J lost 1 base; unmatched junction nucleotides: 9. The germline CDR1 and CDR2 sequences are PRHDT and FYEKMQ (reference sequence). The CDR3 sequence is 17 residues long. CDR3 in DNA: TGTGCCAGCAGCCTCCTGAGCGGGAGGGGTGGCACAGATACGCAGTATTTT. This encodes CASSLLSGRGGTDTQYF. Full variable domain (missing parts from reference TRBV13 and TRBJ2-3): AAGVIQSPRHLIKEKRETATLKCYPIPRHDTVYWYQQGPGQDPQFLISFYEKMQSDKGSIPDRFSAQQFSDYHSELNMSSLELGDSALYFCASSLLSGRGGTDTQYFGPGTRLTVL.

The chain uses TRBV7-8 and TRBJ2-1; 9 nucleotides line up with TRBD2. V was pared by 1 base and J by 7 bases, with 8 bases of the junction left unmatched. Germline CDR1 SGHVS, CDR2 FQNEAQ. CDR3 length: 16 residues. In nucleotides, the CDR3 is TGTGCCAGCAGCTTAGAGGCGGGAGGGCCGGGGAATGAGCAGTTCTTC. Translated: CASSLEAGGPGNEQFF.

In nucleotides, the CDR3 is TGTGCCAGCAGTCTCGTCGCGGCGGGACCCTACGAGCAGTACTTC. This encodes CASSLVAAGPYEQYF. The genes are TRBV6-5 and TRBJ2-7; TRBD2 is a possible D gene (6 bases). The CDR3 runs 15 residues. Germline CDR1 MNHEY, CDR2 SVGAGI. V lost 5 bases and J 2 bases, leaving 16 bases between the germline ends.

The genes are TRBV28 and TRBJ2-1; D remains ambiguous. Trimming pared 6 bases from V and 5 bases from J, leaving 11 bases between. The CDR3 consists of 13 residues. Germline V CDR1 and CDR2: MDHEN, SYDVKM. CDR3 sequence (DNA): TGTGCCAGCAGCCTAAATAATAACAATGAGCAGTTCTTC. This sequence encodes CASSLNNNNEQFF.

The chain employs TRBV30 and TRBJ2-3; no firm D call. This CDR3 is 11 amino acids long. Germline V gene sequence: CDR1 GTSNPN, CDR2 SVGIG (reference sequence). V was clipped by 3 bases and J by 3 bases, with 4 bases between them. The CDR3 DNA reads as TGTGCCTGGAGCTCTACAGATACGCAGTATTTT. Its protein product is CAWSSTDTQYF.

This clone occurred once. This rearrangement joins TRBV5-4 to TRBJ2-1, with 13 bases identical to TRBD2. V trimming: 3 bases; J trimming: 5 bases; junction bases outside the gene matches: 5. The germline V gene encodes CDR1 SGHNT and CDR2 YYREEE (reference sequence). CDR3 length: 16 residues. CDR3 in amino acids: CASSSAGTSGNNEQFF. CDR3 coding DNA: TGTGCCAGCAGCTCGGCCGGGACTAGCGGGAACAATGAGCAGTTCTTC.

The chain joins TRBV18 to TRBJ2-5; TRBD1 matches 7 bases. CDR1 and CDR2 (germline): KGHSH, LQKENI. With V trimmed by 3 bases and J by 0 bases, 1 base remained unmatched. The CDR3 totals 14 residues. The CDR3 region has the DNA TGTGCCAGCTCACCGACAGGGTACCAAGAGACCCAGTACTTC. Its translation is CASSPTGYQETQYF.

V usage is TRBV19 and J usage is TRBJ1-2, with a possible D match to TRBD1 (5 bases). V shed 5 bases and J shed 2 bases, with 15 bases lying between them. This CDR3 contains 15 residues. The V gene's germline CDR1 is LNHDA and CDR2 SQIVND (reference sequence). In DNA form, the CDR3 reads TGTGCCAGTAGTGTACAGGTGATCGGGAACTATGGCTACACCTTC. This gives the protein CASSVQVIGNYGYTF.

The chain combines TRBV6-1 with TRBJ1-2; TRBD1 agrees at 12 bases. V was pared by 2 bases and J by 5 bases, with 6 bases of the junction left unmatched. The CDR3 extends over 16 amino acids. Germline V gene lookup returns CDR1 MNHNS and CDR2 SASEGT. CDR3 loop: CASSEMVGQGAYGYTF. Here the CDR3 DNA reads TGTGCCAGCAGTGAAATGGTGGGACAGGGGGCGTATGGCTACACCTTC.